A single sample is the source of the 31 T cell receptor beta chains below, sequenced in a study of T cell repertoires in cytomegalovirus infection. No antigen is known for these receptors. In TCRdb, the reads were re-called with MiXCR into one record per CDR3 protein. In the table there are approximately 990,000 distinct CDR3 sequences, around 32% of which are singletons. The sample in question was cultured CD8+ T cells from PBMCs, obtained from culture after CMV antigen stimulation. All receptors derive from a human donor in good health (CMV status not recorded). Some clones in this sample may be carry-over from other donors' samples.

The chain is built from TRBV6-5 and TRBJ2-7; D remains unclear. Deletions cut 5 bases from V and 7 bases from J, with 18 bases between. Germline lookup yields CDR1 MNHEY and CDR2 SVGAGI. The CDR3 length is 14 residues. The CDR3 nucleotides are TGTGCCAGCAGTCGATACACCGGAGCCATAGAGCAGTACGTC. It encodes CASSRYTGAIEQYV.

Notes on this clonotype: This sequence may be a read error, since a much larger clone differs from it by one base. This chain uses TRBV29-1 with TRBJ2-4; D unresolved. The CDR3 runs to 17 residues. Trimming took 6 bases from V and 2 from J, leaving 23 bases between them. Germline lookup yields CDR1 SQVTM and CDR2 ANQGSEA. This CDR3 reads CSVCGSVTSRTKNIQYF. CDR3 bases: TGCAGCGTATGTGGCTCCGTTACATCTCGCACCAAAAACATTCAGTACTTC. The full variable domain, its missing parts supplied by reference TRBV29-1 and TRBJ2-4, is SAVISQKPSRDICQRGTSLTIQCQVDSQVTMMFWYRQQPGQSLTLIATANQGSEATYESGFVIDKFPISRPNLTFSTLTVSNMSPEDSSIYLCSVCGSVTSRTKNIQYFGAGTRLSVL.

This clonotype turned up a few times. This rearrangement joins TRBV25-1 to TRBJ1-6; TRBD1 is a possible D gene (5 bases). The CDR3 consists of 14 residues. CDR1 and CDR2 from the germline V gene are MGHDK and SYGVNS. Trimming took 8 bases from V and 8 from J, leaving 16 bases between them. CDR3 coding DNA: TGTGCCAGCTCCTTCCGGGACGGCGATTCACCCCTCCACTTT. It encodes CASSFRDGDSPLHF.

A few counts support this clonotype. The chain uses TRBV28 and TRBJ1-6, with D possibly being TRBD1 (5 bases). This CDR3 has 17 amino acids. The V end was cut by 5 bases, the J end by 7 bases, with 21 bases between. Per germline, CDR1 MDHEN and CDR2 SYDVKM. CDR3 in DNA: TGTGCCAGCAGTGATCCGGATTTCGGGGGGGTAAATTCACCCCTCCACTTT. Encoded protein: CASSDPDFGGVNSPLHF.

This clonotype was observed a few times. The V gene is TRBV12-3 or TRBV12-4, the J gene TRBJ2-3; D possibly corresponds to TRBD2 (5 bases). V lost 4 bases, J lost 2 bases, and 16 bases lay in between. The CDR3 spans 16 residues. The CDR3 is CASSSPKEAFTDTQYF. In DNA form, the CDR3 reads TGTGCCAGCAGTTCCCCCAAGGAGGCGTTCACAGATACGCAGTATTTT.

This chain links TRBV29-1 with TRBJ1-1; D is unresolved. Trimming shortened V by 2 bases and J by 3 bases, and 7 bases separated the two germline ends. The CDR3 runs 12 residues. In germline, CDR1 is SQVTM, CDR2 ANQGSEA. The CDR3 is CSVERPDTEAFF. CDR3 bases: TGCAGCGTTGAAAGGCCAGACACTGAAGCTTTCTTT.

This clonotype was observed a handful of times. CDR3 region: CASSIPWDREVYGYTF. CDR3 coding DNA: TGTGCCAGTAGTATACCTTGGGACAGGGAGGTATATGGCTACACCTTC. This rearrangement joins TRBV19 to TRBJ1-2, with 9 bases that match TRBD1. Trimming removed 2 bases from V and 5 bases from J; junction bases left unmatched: 9. From germline, CDR1 is LNHDA and CDR2 SQIVND (reference sequence). The CDR3 consists of 16 residues. The variable domain in full, with the rest retrieved from reference TRBV19 and TRBJ1-2, is DGGITQSPKYLFRKEGQNVTLSCEQNLNHDAMYWYRQDPGQGLRLIYYSQIVNDFQKGDIAEGYSVSREKKESFPLTVTSAQKNPTAFYLCASSIPWDREVYGYTFGSGTRLTVV.

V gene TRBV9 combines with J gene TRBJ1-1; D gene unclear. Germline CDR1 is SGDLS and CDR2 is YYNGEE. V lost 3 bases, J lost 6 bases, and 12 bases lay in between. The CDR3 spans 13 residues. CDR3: CASSASTMAEAFF. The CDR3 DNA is TGTGCCAGCAGCGCTTCGACAATGGCTGAAGCTTTCTTT. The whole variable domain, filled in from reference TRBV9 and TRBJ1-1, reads DSGVTQTPKHLITATGQRVTLRCSPRSGDLSVYWYQQSLDQGLQFLIQYYNGEERAKGNILERFSAQQFPDLHSELNLSSLELGDSALYFCASSASTMAEAFFGQGTRLTVV.

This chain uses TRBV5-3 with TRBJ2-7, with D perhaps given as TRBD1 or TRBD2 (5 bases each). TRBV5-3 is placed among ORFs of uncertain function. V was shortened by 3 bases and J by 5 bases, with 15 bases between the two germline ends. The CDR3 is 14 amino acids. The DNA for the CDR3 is TGTGCCAGAAGCTCGTACCGGGACGACAACGAGCAGTACTTC. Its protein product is CARSSYRDDNEQYF.

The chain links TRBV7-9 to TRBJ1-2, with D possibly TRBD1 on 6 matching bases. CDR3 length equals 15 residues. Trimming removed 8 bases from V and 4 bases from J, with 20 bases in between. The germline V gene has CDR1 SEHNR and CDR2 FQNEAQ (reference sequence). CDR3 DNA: TGTGCCAGCGGCCGAGGGGGGGACTTCTCCTATGGCTACACCTTC. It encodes CASGRGGDFSYGYTF.

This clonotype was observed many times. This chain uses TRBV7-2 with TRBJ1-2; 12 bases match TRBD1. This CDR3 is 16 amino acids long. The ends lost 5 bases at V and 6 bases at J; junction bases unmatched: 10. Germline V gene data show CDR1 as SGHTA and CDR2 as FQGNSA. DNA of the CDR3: TGTGCCAGCAGCCCACGGGACAGGGGGCGCGTTGATGGCTACACCTTC. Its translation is CASSPRDRGRVDGYTF.

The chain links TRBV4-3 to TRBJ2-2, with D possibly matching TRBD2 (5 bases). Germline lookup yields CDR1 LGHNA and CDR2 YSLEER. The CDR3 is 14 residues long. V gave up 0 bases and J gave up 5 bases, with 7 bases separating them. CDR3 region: CASSQDGETGELFF. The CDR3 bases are TGCGCCAGCAGCCAAGACGGGGAGACCGGGGAGCTGTTTTTT.

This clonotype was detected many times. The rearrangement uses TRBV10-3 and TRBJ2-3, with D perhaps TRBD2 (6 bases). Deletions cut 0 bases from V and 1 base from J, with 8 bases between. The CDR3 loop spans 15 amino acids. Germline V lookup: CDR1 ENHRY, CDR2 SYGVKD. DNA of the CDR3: TGTGCCATCAGTGAGTCAGTAGCGGGCACAGATACGCAGTATTTT. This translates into CAISESVAGTDTQYF.

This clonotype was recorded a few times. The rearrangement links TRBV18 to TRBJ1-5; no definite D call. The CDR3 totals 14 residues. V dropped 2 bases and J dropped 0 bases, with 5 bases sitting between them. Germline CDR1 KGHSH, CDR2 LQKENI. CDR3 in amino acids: CASSPTTSNQPQHF. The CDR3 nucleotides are TGTGCCAGCTCACCAACTACTAGCAATCAGCCCCAGCATTTT.

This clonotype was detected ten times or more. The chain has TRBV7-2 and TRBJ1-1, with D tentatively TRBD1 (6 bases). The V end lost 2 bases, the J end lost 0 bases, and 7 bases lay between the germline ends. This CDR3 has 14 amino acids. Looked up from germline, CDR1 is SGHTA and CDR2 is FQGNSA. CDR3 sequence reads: CASSLNRVNTEAFF. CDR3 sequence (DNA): TGTGCCAGCAGCTTAAACAGGGTGAACACTGAAGCTTTCTTT.

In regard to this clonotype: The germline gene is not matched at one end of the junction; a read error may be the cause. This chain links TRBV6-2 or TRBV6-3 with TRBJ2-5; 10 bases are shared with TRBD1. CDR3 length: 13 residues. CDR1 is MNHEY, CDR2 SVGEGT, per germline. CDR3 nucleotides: TGTGCCAGCAGTTACTCGAAGGGGACAGGGGCTATTTTC. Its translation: CASSYSKGTGAIF.

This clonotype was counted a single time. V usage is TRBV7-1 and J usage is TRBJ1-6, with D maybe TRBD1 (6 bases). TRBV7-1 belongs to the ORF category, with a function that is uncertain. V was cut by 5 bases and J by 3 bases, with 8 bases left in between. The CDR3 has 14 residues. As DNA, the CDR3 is TGTGCCAGCAGCCGGACAGTCTATAATTCACCCCTCCACTTT. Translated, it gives CASSRTVYNSPLHF.

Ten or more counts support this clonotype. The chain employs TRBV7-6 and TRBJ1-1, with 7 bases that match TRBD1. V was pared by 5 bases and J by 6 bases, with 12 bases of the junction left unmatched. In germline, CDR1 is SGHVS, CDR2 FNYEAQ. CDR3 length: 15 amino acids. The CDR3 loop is CASSPGQGGWSEAFF. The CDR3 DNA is TGTGCCAGCAGCCCTGGGCAGGGGGGATGGTCTGAAGCTTTCTTT. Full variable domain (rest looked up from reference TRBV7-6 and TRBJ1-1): GAGVSQSPRYKVTKRGQDVALRCDPISGHVSLYWYRQALGQGPEFLTYFNYEAQQDKSGLPNDRFSAERPEGSISTLTIQRTEQRDSAMYRCASSPGQGGWSEAFFGQGTRLTVV.

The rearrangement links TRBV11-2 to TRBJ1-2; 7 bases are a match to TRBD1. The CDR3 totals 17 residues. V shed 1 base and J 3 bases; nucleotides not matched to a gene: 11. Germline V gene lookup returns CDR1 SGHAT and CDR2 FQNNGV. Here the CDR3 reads CASSLGAGGEVDYGYTF. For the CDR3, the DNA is TGTGCCAGCAGCTTAGGGGCAGGGGGAGAAGTTGACTATGGCTACACCTTC.

In DNA, the CDR3 is TGTGCCAGCAGTGAGGACAGCGAATACAATGAGCAGTTCTTC. Encoded protein: CASSEDSEYNEQFF. The genes are TRBV2 and TRBJ2-1, with D maybe TRBD1 (6 bases). V lost 3 bases and J 4 bases, leaving 10 bases between the germline ends. The CDR3 is 14 amino acids. Looked up from germline, CDR1 is SNHLY and CDR2 is FYNNEI.

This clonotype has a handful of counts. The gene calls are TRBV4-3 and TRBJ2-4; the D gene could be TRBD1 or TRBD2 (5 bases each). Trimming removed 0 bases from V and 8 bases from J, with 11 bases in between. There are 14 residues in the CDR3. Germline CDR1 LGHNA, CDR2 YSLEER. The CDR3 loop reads CASSQDSMGDIQYF. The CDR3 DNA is TGCGCCAGCAGCCAAGATTCAATGGGGGACATTCAGTACTTC.

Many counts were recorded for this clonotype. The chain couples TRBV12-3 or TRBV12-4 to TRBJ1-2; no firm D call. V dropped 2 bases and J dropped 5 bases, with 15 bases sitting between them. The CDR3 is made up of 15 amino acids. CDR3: CASSLSSGGIYGYTF. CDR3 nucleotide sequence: TGTGCCAGCAGTTTAAGTTCAGGAGGGATATATGGCTACACCTTC.

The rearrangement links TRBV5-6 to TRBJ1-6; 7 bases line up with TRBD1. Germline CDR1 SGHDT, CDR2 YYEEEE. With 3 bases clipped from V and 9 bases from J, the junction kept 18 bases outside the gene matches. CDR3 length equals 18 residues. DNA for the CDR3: TGTGCCAGCAGCTCTACAATCCGGGACAGAGCTCCCCCTTCACCCCTCCACTTT. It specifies CASSSTIRDRAPPSPLHF.

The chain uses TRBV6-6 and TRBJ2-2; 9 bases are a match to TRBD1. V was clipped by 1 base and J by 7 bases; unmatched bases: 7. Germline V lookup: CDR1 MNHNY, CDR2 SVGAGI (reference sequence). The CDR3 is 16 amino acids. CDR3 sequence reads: CASSYFRTGVDGELFF. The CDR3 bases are TGTGCCAGCAGTTACTTTCGGACAGGGGTTGACGGGGAGCTGTTTTTT.

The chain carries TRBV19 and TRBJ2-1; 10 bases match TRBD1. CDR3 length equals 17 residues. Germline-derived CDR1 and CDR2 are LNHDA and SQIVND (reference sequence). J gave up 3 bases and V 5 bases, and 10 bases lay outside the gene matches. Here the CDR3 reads CASSLTSGQGYYNEQFF. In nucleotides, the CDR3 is TGTGCCAGTAGTCTCACATCGGGACAGGGGTACTACAATGAGCAGTTCTTC.

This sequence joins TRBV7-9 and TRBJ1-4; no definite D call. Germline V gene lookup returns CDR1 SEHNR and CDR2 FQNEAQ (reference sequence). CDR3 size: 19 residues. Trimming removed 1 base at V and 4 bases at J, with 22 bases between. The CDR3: CASSLVRESITRYNEKLFF. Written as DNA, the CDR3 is TGTGCCAGCAGCTTAGTGCGCGAATCGATAACCAGATATAATGAAAAACTGTTTTTT.

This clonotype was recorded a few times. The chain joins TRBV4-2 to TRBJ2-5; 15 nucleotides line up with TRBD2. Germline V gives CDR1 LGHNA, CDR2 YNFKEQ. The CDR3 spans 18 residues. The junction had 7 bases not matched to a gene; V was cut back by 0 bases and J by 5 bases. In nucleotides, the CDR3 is TGTGCCAGCAGCCAAGATAGGGGACTAGCGGGGGGCGCTGAGACCCAGTACTTC. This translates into CASSQDRGLAGGAETQYF.

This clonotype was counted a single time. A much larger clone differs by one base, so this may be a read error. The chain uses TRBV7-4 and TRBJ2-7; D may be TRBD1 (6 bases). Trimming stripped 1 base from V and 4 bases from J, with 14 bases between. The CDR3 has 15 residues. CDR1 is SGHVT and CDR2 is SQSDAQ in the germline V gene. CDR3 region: CASSLVWQGKYEQYF. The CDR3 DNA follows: TGTGCCAGCAGCTTAGTGTGGCAGGGGAAGTACGAGCAGTACTTC.

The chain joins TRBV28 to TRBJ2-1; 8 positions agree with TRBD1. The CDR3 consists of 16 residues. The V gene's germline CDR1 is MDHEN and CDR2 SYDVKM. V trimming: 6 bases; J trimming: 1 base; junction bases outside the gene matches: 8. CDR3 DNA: TGTGCCAGCAGGGATTCTGGACAGGGTTCCTACAATGAGCAGTTCTTC. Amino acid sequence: CASRDSGQGSYNEQFF.

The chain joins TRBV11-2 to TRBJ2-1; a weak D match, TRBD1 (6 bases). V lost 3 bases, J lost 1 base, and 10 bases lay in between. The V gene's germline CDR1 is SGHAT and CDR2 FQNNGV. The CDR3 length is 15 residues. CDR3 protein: CASSFWDTSYNEQFF. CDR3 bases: TGTGCCAGCAGCTTTTGGGACACTTCCTACAATGAGCAGTTCTTC.

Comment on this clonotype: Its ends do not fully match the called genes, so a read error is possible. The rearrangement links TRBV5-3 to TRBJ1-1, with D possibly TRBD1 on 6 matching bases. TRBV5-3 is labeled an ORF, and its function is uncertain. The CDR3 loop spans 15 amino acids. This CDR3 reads CASSLTMDSYTEAFF. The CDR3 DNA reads TGTGCCAGCAGCTTGACTATGGACAGTTACACTGAAGCTTTCTTT.